These 21 T cell receptor beta chains came from one sample sequenced in a study of regulatory T cells in long-lasting Graves disease. Building of the TCR beta libraries involved iRepertoire HTBI primers and Arm-PCR of CDR3 regions. Each CDR3 protein is one row after TCRdb ran MiXCR on the multiplex PCR reads. The sample has some 220,000 distinct CDR3 sequences; roughly 19% are singletons. The sample's time point: newly diagnosed GD, antithyroid drugs for less than 3 months. PBMC RNA served as the TCR library source. The sample was also linked to a second study, of T cells in Graves' hyperthyroidism and ophthalmopathy.

Source: peripheral blood mononuclear cells (PBMCs), taken at new diagnosis, from a patient treated with antithyroid drugs. The receptors were sampled from a woman aged 25 to 45 with Graves disease.

This clonotype was detected ten times or more. The chain carries TRBV28 and TRBJ1-4; the match to TRBD1 covers 10 bases. The CDR3 covers 15 residues. Losses at the gene ends were 6 bases for V and 10 bases for J; bases not matched to a gene: 11. Germline V CDR1 and CDR2: MDHEN, SYDVKM. CDR3 DNA sequence: TGTGCCAGCAGCCCTTGGGACAGGGGTCGTGGAAAACTGTTTTTT. It translates to CASSPWDRGRGKLFF.

This clonotype was counted at least ten times. The V call is TRBV5-5, the J call TRBJ1-2, with a possible D match to TRBD1 (5 bases). This CDR3 contains 13 residues. Germline assignment: CDR1 SGHKS and CDR2 YYEKEE (reference sequence). V lost 5 bases and J lost 6, with 14 bases in between. The CDR3 nucleotides are TGTGCCAGCAGAGGAGACAGCAAAAATGGCTACACCTTC. The encoded protein is CASRGDSKNGYTF.

CDR3 nucleotides: TGTGCCAGCAGCTTCTGGCAGGGAGTTTCCGAGACCCAGTACTTC. It specifies CASSFWQGVSETQYF. This chain joins TRBV5-5 and TRBJ2-5; the D gene could be TRBD1 or TRBD2 (5 bases each). Trimming removed 2 bases at V and 5 bases at J, with 16 bases between. Per germline, CDR1 SGHKS and CDR2 YYEKEE (reference sequence). CDR3 size: 15 residues.

In its sample, this clonotype was seen many times. This chain connects TRBV7-3 to TRBJ2-1; TRBD2 aligns across 7 bases. J gave up 0 bases and V 4 bases, and 3 bases lay outside the gene matches. From germline, CDR1 is SGHTA and CDR2 FQGTGA. CDR3 size: 15 residues. CDR3 residues: CASSSAGSSYNEQFF. The CDR3 coding sequence is TGTGCCAGCAGCTCAGCGGGAAGCTCCTACAATGAGCAGTTCTTC.

This clonotype was seen many times. The rearrangement uses TRBV11-2 and TRBJ2-5, with 13 bases matching TRBD2. The CDR3 is made up of 15 amino acids. The trim removed 5 bases at V and 5 bases at J, leaving 5 bases unmatched. CDR1 is SGHAT and CDR2 is FQNNGV in the germline V gene. CDR3 amino acids: CASSPGLAGLETQYF. The CDR3 bases are TGTGCCAGCAGCCCGGGACTAGCGGGATTGGAGACCCAGTACTTC.

The genes are TRBV28 and TRBJ1-2; possible D gene TRBD1, 5 bases. The CDR3 sequence is 15 residues long. Germline V lookup: CDR1 MDHEN, CDR2 SYDVKM. V lost 4 bases and J lost 4, with 16 bases in between. The CDR3 protein is CASSSGGIVGYGYTF. In DNA, the CDR3 is TGTGCCAGCAGTTCTGGGGGAATAGTGGGCTATGGCTACACCTTC.

This clonotype was recorded many times. Compared with germline, one end of the junction differs, possibly owing to a read error. The chain uses TRBV6-5 and TRBJ1-1, with D uncertain. The CDR3 extends over 14 amino acids. CDR1 and CDR2 from the germline V gene are MNHEY and SVGAGI. Here the CDR3 reads CASSYKGVKTEAFF. CDR3 in DNA: TGTGCCAGCAGTTACAAGGGAGTGAAGACTGAAGCTTTCTTT.

The sample holds many counts of this clonotype. The chain is built from TRBV15 and TRBJ1-1; a weak D match, TRBD1 (5 bases). V was cut by 3 bases and J by 5 bases, with 16 bases left in between. The CDR3 totals 15 residues. Germline V lookup: CDR1 LNHNV, CDR2 YYDKDF (reference sequence). CDR3 bases: TGTGCCACCAGCAGTATTACGGGGGGGAAAACTGAAGCTTTCTTT. It yields the protein CATSSITGGKTEAFF.

This clonotype has at least ten counts. The chain employs TRBV28 and TRBJ2-3; 7 bases map to TRBD2. V shed 8 bases and J 1 base; nucleotides not matched to a gene: 6. Germline V gives CDR1 MDHEN, CDR2 SYDVKM. This CDR3 is 14 amino acids long. CDR3 bases: TGTGCCAGCGCCATGGGGGGGGGCACAGATACGCAGTATTTT. Protein: CASAMGGGTDTQYF.

This clonotype was seen repeatedly, ten times or more. V is TRBV27 and J is TRBJ1-6; maybe TRBD1 (5 bases). V was clipped by 6 bases and J by 8 bases, with 17 bases between them. The CDR3 contains 15 residues. Germline values: CDR1 MNHEY, CDR2 SMNVEV (reference sequence). This chain's CDR3 is CASRRVPGRDSPLHF. The CDR3 DNA sequence: TGTGCCAGCAGGCGGGTGCCGGGGCGGGATTCACCCCTCCACTTT.

This clonotype was observed once. V gene TRBV6-9 combines with J gene TRBJ2-3; a possible D gene is TRBD1 (5 bases). V was pared by 3 bases and J by 0 bases, with 22 bases between. The germline V gene encodes CDR1 MNHGY and CDR2 SVAAGI. This CDR3 spans 19 amino acids. This CDR3 reads CASSYTVVAGKRSTDTQYF. For the CDR3, the DNA is TGTGCCAGCAGTTACACGGTGGTAGCAGGGAAACGTAGCACAGATACGCAGTATTTT.

The V call is TRBV28, the J call TRBJ2-1; 11 bases are shared with TRBD1. This CDR3 spans 15 amino acids. Germline values: CDR1 MDHEN, CDR2 SYDVKM. Trimming cost V 6 bases and J 8 bases; bases outside gene matches: 9. The DNA of the CDR3 is TGTGCCAGCAGCCCATCCCCGGGACAGGGGGATGAGCAGTTCTTC. Protein product: CASSPSPGQGDEQFF.

At least ten counts were recorded for this clonotype. The V gene is TRBV5-1, the J gene TRBJ2-3; TRBD2 aligns across 14 bases. The length of the CDR3 is 19 residues. Germline CDR1 SGHRS, CDR2 YFSETQ. The V and J ends lost 0 bases and 3 bases, in that order; junction bases with no gene match: 9. DNA for the CDR3: TGCGCCAGCAGCTTGGGACTAGCGGGAGGGCCGGGAGCGACAGATACGCAGTATTTT. Its translation is CASSLGLAGGPGATDTQYF.

The V gene is TRBV28, the J gene TRBJ1-1; TRBD1 agrees at 12 bases. V was clipped by 6 bases and J by 5 bases; unmatched bases: 10. This CDR3 is 16 amino acids long. CDR1 and CDR2 from the germline V gene are MDHEN and SYDVKM. CDR3 nucleotides: TGTGCCAGCAGGGGCCGGGACAGGGGGCTGGATACTGAAGCTTTCTTT. The encoded protein is CASRGRDRGLDTEAFF.

V is TRBV11-1 and J is TRBJ2-1; 9 bases are a match to TRBD2. Per germline, CDR1 SGHAT and CDR2 FQDESV (reference sequence). The CDR3 length is 16 residues. V gave up 5 bases and J gave up 11 bases; unmatched junction bases: 16. The CDR3 protein is CASSLLRTSVNTQQFF. For the CDR3, the DNA is TGTGCCAGCAGCCTTCTCCGGACTAGCGTGAACACTCAGCAGTTCTTC.

This clonotype showed up many times. V is TRBV20-1 and J is TRBJ2-1; 8 bases line up with TRBD2. The CDR3 covers 14 residues. From germline, CDR1 is DFQATT and CDR2 SNEGSKA (reference sequence). The junction had 7 bases not matched to a gene; V was cut back by 1 base and J by 8 bases. The CDR3 reads CSARVRTGGDEQFF. DNA of the CDR3: TGCAGTGCTAGAGTTCGGACGGGAGGGGATGAGCAGTTCTTC.

The chain is built from TRBV9 and TRBJ2-3; D may be TRBD2 (6 bases). The V end was cut by 3 bases, the J end by 4 bases, with 15 bases between. This CDR3 is built from 15 residues. Germline V gene sequence: CDR1 SGDLS, CDR2 YYNGEE. This CDR3 is CASSEGTLTPDTQYF. The CDR3 nucleotides read TGTGCCAGCAGCGAGGGGACTCTTACCCCAGATACGCAGTATTTT.

This clonotype was seen repeatedly, ten times or more. The gene calls are TRBV18 and TRBJ2-1; 10 bases are a match to TRBD1. Unmatched junction bases numbered 9, after V lost 4 bases and J lost 6 bases. Germline lookup yields CDR1 KGHSH and CDR2 LQKENI. The CDR3 covers 16 residues. The chain's CDR3 is CASSLNTGTGVNEQFF. In nucleotides, the CDR3 is TGTGCCAGCTCACTTAACACCGGGACAGGGGTCAATGAGCAGTTCTTC.

The chain employs TRBV13 and TRBJ2-2; no definite D call. Per the germline V gene, CDR1 is PRHDT and CDR2 is FYEKMQ (reference sequence). The CDR3 sequence is 17 residues long. V lost 4 bases, J lost 1 base, and 16 bases lay in between. DNA for the CDR3: TGTGCCAGCAGCTACACACTGAAGGACGGGAACACCGGGGAGCTGTTTTTT. Translation: CASSYTLKDGNTGELFF.

This clonotype was found many times. J is TRBJ2-1 and V is TRBV7-3; 16 nucleotides agree with TRBD2. This CDR3 is built from 18 residues. Germline V gene sequence: CDR1 SGHTA, CDR2 FQGTGA. V gave up 5 bases and J gave up 4 bases; unmatched junction bases: 8. CDR3 loop: CASSPGTSGGAGYNEQFF. Written as DNA, the CDR3 is TGTGCCAGCAGCCCAGGGACTAGCGGGGGGGCGGGGTACAATGAGCAGTTCTTC.

A word on this clonotype: A much bigger clone sits one base away, suggesting this may be a read error. The chain carries TRBV6-1 and TRBJ1-5; 9 bases agree with TRBD1. Looked up from germline, CDR1 is MNHNS and CDR2 is SASEGT. CDR3 length equals 15 residues. The CDR3 region is CASGEDTGGFQPQHF. The CDR3 DNA sequence: TGTGCCAGCGGTGAAGATACAGGGGGCTTCCAGCCCCAGCATTTT.